The 32 T cell receptor beta chains listed next were all sequenced from one sample in a study of PD-1 blockade in classical Hodgkin lymphoma. TCRdb keeps only in-frame clones here, not all; method: immunoSEQ multiplex PCR. The sample carries 35,000 to 50,000 clones, 60% to 75% recorded once. Time point in this sample: cycle 4 day 1 (C4D1), after about 6 weeks of nivolumab. Brentuximab vedotin exposure varied among the patients, all of whom had relapsed after autologous stem cell transplantation. Sequenced material: peripheral blood mononuclear cells (PBMCs), taken before the fourth cycle of nivolumab. Receptors originate from a human donor with classical Hodgkin lymphoma.

The rearrangement joins TRBV25-1 to TRBJ2-2, with 8 bases matching TRBD2. Germline V gene data show CDR1 as MGHDK and CDR2 as SYGVNS. The junction had 2 bases not matched to a gene; V was cut back by 2 bases and J by 3 bases. This CDR3 contains 15 residues. This CDR3 is CASSEGTRDTGELFF. The CDR3 DNA is TGTGCCAGCAGTGAAGGGACTAGGGACACCGGGGAGCTGTTTTTT.

V gene TRBV5-1 combines with J gene TRBJ1-2; TRBD1 matches 10 bases. This CDR3 region has 14 residues. Trimming removed 3 bases from V and 8 bases from J; junction bases left unmatched: 7. Looked up from germline, CDR1 is SGHRS and CDR2 is YFSETQ. The CDR3 loop is CASSSGTGASGYTF. The DNA for the CDR3 is TGCGCCAGCAGCTCCGGGACAGGGGCTTCGGGCTACACCTTC.

This chain uses TRBV19 with TRBJ2-2; maybe TRBD1 (5 bases). The CDR3 loop spans 15 amino acids. V lost 2 bases and J 3 bases, leaving 10 bases between the germline ends. Looked up from germline, CDR1 is LNHDA and CDR2 is SQIVND (reference sequence). CDR3 in amino acids: CASSILGQYTGELFF. The CDR3 nucleotides are TGTGCCAGTAGTATATTGGGGCAGTACACCGGGGAGCTGTTTTTT.

The J gene is TRBJ1-1, the V gene TRBV6-6; D call uncertain. This CDR3 contains 13 residues. Trimming left V 6 bases short and J 2 bases short, with 10 bases between. Germline CDR1 reads MNHNY; CDR2 reads SVGAGI (reference sequence). CDR3 bases: TGTGCCAGCAGAGGGCAGACAAACACTGAAGCTTTCTTT. This encodes CASRGQTNTEAFF.

The rearrangement links TRBV25-1 to TRBJ2-3, with TRBD1 matching 9 bases. This CDR3 contains 16 residues. The germline CDR1 and CDR2 sequences are MGHDK and SYGVNS. V lost 6 bases to trimming and J lost 3 bases; unmatched junction nucleotides: 10. The CDR3 loop is CASSPGTGFVTDTQYF. The CDR3 DNA reads TGTGCCAGCAGCCCCGGGACAGGGTTCGTGACAGATACGCAGTATTTT.

The rearrangement links TRBV9 to TRBJ1-6; D is unclear. The CDR3 loop spans 16 amino acids. Trimming stripped 3 bases from V and 5 bases from J, with 15 bases between. The germline V gene has CDR1 SGDLS and CDR2 YYNGEE. CDR3 nucleotide sequence: TGTGCCAGCAGCGCCGACATAGGAGAGGATAATTCACCCCTCCACTTT. Its translation: CASSADIGEDNSPLHF.

This sequence joins TRBV7-9 and TRBJ2-3, with 8 bases identical to TRBD1. Per germline, CDR1 SEHNR and CDR2 FQNEAQ (reference sequence). Trimming took 4 bases from V and 2 from J; bases not matched to a gene: 14. CDR3 size: 18 residues. The CDR3 region is CASSSPGGLAKTTDTQYF. Written as DNA, the CDR3 is TGTGCCAGCAGCTCACCAGGGGGCCTAGCGAAAACCACAGATACGCAGTATTTT.

The rearrangement uses TRBV11-3 and TRBJ2-1; D possibly matches TRBD1 or TRBD2 (5 bases each). Looked up from germline, CDR1 is SGHNT and CDR2 is YENEEA. This CDR3 region has 16 residues. Trimming pared 5 bases from V and 0 bases from J, leaving 14 bases between. The CDR3 loop is CASSPEGSSSYNEQFF. In DNA, the CDR3 is TGTGCCAGCAGCCCCGAGGGGAGCAGCTCCTACAATGAGCAGTTCTTC.

This clone was picked up a small number of times. The genes are TRBV7-9 and TRBJ1-1, with a tentative D call TRBD1 (6 bases). Germline V gene data show CDR1 as SEHNR and CDR2 as FQNEAQ (reference sequence). The CDR3 is 17 amino acids. V was clipped by 5 bases and J by 5 bases, with 24 bases between them. CDR3 nucleotide sequence: TGTGCCAGCAGCCCCCGCCCAACCGGGGGCGACAGTACTGAAGCTTTCTTT. The encoded protein is CASSPRPTGGDSTEAFF.

This chain connects TRBV5-1 to TRBJ2-7; tentatively, D is TRBD1 or TRBD2 (6 bases each). Trimming cost V 0 bases and J 5 bases, with 15 bases left between them. CDR1 and CDR2 from the germline V gene are SGHRS and YFSETQ. This CDR3 is 15 amino acids long. CDR3 in amino acids: CASSLGGWGADEQYF. Written as DNA, the CDR3 is TGCGCCAGCAGCTTGGGAGGCTGGGGGGCAGACGAGCAGTACTTC. The full variable domain, in which reference TRBV5-1 and TRBJ2-7 provide the parts outside the CDR3, is KAGVTQTPRYLIKTRGQQVTLSCSPISGHRSVSWYQQTPGQGLQFLFEYFSETQRNKGNFPGRFSGRQFSNSRSEMNVSTLELGDSALYLCASSLGGWGADEQYFGPGTRLTVT.

The rearrangement joins TRBV6-5 to TRBJ2-4; TRBD2 matches at 7 bases. This CDR3 contains 13 residues. Germline CDR1 reads MNHEY; CDR2 reads SVGAGI. The junction had 4 bases not matched to a gene; V was cut back by 10 bases and J by 1 base. This CDR3 reads CATRGGAKNIQYF. CDR3 nucleotide sequence: TGTGCCACGCGGGGAGGGGCCAAAAACATTCAGTACTTC.

The J gene is TRBJ2-7, the V gene TRBV18; maybe TRBD2 (6 bases). The CDR3 covers 13 residues. The V end was cut by 10 bases, the J end by 2 bases, with 15 bases between. CDR1 is KGHSH, CDR2 LQKENI, per germline. Here the CDR3 reads CATAGGKTYEQYF. The CDR3 nucleotides read TGTGCCACCGCCGGCGGGAAAACCTACGAGCAGTACTTC.

V usage is TRBV5-4 and J usage is TRBJ2-2; TRBD1 agrees at 9 bases. The length of the CDR3 is 17 residues. Germline lookup yields CDR1 SGHNT and CDR2 YYREEE (reference sequence). The trim removed 4 bases at V and 2 bases at J, leaving 9 bases unmatched. Written as DNA, the CDR3 is TGTGCCAGCAGCCCTCCGGGGACAGGGACCAACACCGGGGAGCTGTTTTTT. This encodes CASSPPGTGTNTGELFF.

By proportion, this clone is medium-sized (0.01 to 0.1%). The V gene is TRBV6-5, the J gene TRBJ1-4; weak D call: TRBD1 (6 bases). There are 15 residues in the CDR3. The germline V and J ends were trimmed by 0 bases and 7 bases, with 12 bases remaining between them. In germline, CDR1 is MNHEY, CDR2 SVGAGI. The CDR3 DNA follows: TGTGCCAGCAGTTACTCGGGACGAGGGGGTGAAAAACTGTTTTTT. Residues: CASSYSGRGGEKLFF.

This chain joins TRBV5-1 and TRBJ2-6; perhaps D is TRBD1 or TRBD2 (5 bases each). Germline CDR1 is SGHRS and CDR2 is YFSETQ. The CDR3 length is 17 residues. Between the trimmed V and J ends, which lost 4 bases and 3 bases, there was a span of 17 bases. The CDR3 DNA reads as TGCGCCAGCAGCCTGGGGGTCTCCCGGGGTGGGGCCAACGTCCTGACTTTC. Its protein is CASSLGVSRGGANVLTF.

The chain combines TRBV7-6 with TRBJ2-3; 7 bases are shared with TRBD2. The V segment lost 1 base and the J segment 3 bases; nucleotides outside the gene matches: 10. Germline V gives CDR1 SGHVS, CDR2 FNYEAQ. The CDR3 extends over 17 amino acids. The CDR3: CASSLESGGGGTDTQYF. CDR3 bases: TGTGCCAGCAGCTTAGAATCTGGCGGGGGAGGGACAGATACGCAGTATTTT.

This sequence joins TRBV19 and TRBJ2-7; no definite D call. The CDR3 is made up of 14 amino acids. Trimming removed 2 bases at V and 2 bases at J, with 10 bases between. The V gene's germline CDR1 is LNHDA and CDR2 SQIVND (reference sequence). The CDR3 region is CASSINRGTYEQYF. CDR3 bases: TGTGCCAGTAGTATAAATCGCGGAACCTACGAGCAGTACTTC. The whole variable domain, remainder taken from reference TRBV19 and TRBJ2-7, is DGGITQSPKYLFRKEGQNVTLSCEQNLNHDAMYWYRQDPGQGLRLIYYSQIVNDFQKGDIAEGYSVSREKKESFPLTVTSAQKNPTAFYLCASSINRGTYEQYFGPGTRLTVT.

This clone is labeled as medium-sized (0.01 to 0.1%). V and J are TRBV28 and TRBJ2-1; TRBD2 aligns across 12 bases. V trimming: 7 bases; J trimming: 0 bases; junction bases outside the gene matches: 16. The CDR3 sequence is 20 residues long. Per the germline V gene, CDR1 is MDHEN and CDR2 is SYDVKM. The CDR3 nucleotides read TGTGCCAGCATCTCCCCCCTCGGGCTAGCGGGGGGGAGCTCCTACAATGAGCAGTTCTTC. It yields the protein CASISPLGLAGGSSYNEQFF.

The rearrangement links TRBV2 to TRBJ1-1, with no clear D. With 7 bases removed from V and 3 bases from J, the gap between germline ends came to 15 bases. The CDR3 consists of 14 residues. Germline V gene lookup returns CDR1 SNHLY and CDR2 FYNNEI. The DNA for the CDR3 is TGTGCCAGCAATGTAGGGATAATGGACACTGAAGCTTTCTTT. Translation gives CASNVGIMDTEAFF. The whole variable domain, filled in from reference TRBV2 and TRBJ1-1, reads EPEVTQTPSHQVTQMGQEVILRCVPISNHLYFYWYRQILGQKVEFLVSFYNNEISEKSEIFDDQFSVERPDGSNFTLKIRSTKLEDSAMYFCASNVGIMDTEAFFGQGTRLTVV.

The V and J genes are TRBV10-1 and TRBJ2-5; the D gene is possibly TRBD2 (5 bases). V lost 6 bases and J lost 5, with 16 bases in between. CDR1 and CDR2 from the germline V gene are WNHNN and SYGVQD (reference sequence). The CDR3 has 14 residues. The CDR3 region has the DNA TGCGCCAGCAGCACCGGGCCTCGCGGGGAGACCCAGTACTTC. Translated: CASSTGPRGETQYF.

The chain combines TRBV2 with TRBJ2-1, with 10 nucleotides matching TRBD2. From germline, CDR1 is SNHLY and CDR2 FYNNEI. CDR3 length: 15 amino acids. J gave up 5 bases and V 8 bases, and 9 bases lay outside the gene matches. CDR3 nucleotide sequence: TGTGCCAGCTACCGGAAGCGGGAGGGAAACAATGAGCAGTTCTTC. This gives the protein CASYRKREGNNEQFF.

The chain is built from TRBV7-2 and TRBJ2-5; 7 nucleotides line up with TRBD1. CDR3 length equals 13 residues. The germline CDR1 and CDR2 sequences are SGHTA and FQGNSA. J lost 6 bases, V lost 5 bases, and 6 bases had no gene match. CDR3 sequence (DNA): TGTGCCAGCAGCCACAGGGGACAGAAGACCCAGTACTTC. Translated: CASSHRGQKTQYF.

The V and J genes are TRBV7-2 and TRBJ2-3, with D unresolved. Germline CDR1 SGHTA, CDR2 FQGNSA. V lost 1 base and J 6 bases, leaving 17 bases between the germline ends. CDR3 length equals 16 residues. The CDR3 nucleotides are TGTGCCAGCAGCTTAGAGGGATCCCTGATAAGGGATACGCAGTATTTT. Its protein is CASSLEGSLIRDTQYF.

This clone was seen just once. The rearrangement joins TRBV11-2 to TRBJ2-2, with D perhaps TRBD1 (6 bases). CDR3 length equals 14 residues. The V end was cut by 5 bases, the J end by 1 base, with 8 bases between. In germline, CDR1 is SGHAT, CDR2 FQNNGV. DNA for the CDR3: TGTGCCAGCAGCCCAGGGGTGAACACCGGGGAGCTGTTTTTT. As protein: CASSPGVNTGELFF.

This chain uses TRBV28 with TRBJ2-7; 7 bases agree with TRBD2. CDR1 and CDR2 from the germline V gene are MDHEN and SYDVKM. The ends lost 6 bases at V and 3 bases at J; junction bases unmatched: 14. This CDR3 spans 16 amino acids. The CDR3 loop is CASSSVAGVSGYEQYF. CDR3 coding DNA: TGTGCCAGCAGCTCCGTTGCGGGGGTATCGGGCTACGAGCAGTACTTC.

This clone ranks as medium-sized. The chain employs TRBV5-4 and TRBJ1-1; TRBD1 matches at 8 bases. CDR3 size: 15 residues. Germline V CDR1 and CDR2: SGHNT, YYREEE (reference sequence). J lost 1 base, V lost 4 bases, and 6 bases had no gene match. This chain's CDR3 is CASSPRGQANTEAFF. As DNA, the CDR3 is TGTGCCAGCAGCCCCCGGGGACAGGCGAACACTGAAGCTTTCTTT.

Details on this clone: The sample holds other DNA sequences that translate to the same CDR3. This rearrangement joins TRBV7-2 to TRBJ2-7; perhaps TRBD2 as D (5 bases). V dropped 1 base and J dropped 0 bases, with 10 bases sitting between them. The V gene's germline CDR1 is SGHTA and CDR2 FQGNSA. The CDR3 sequence is 15 residues long. CDR3 DNA: TGTGCCAGCAGCTTAGGACGGGGTCTCTCCTACGAGCAGTACTTC. Protein sequence: CASSLGRGLSYEQYF.

This chain joins TRBV20-1 and TRBJ2-1; D is ambiguous. Trimming took 7 bases from V and 0 from J, leaving 4 bases between them. This CDR3 region has 11 residues. CDR1 and CDR2 (germline): DFQATT, SNEGSKA (reference sequence). The CDR3 is CSVNSYNEQFF. CDR3 sequence (DNA): TGCAGTGTAAACTCCTACAATGAGCAGTTCTTC.

This clone came up many times. V usage is TRBV5-5 and J usage is TRBJ1-6; maybe TRBD1 (5 bases). The CDR3 totals 15 residues. The V end was cut by 0 bases, the J end by 6 bases, with 10 bases between. Germline CDR1 reads SGHKS; CDR2 reads YYEKEE (reference sequence). The CDR3 loop is CASSLAGTPNSPLHF. The CDR3 nucleotides are TGTGCCAGCAGCTTGGCAGGGACCCCTAATTCACCCCTCCACTTT.

The chain carries TRBV6-6 and TRBJ2-7; 10 bases are a match to TRBD1. CDR1 is MNHNY, CDR2 SVGAGI, per germline (reference sequence). J gave up 2 bases and V 6 bases, and 7 bases lay outside the gene matches. The CDR3 contains 15 residues. For the CDR3, the DNA is TGTGCCAGCAGAAGACAGGGGGCAAATACCTACGAGCAGTACTTC. Translating gives CASRRQGANTYEQYF.

The CDR3 spells CASSTPGLAAQYF. The CDR3 DNA sequence: TGTGCCAGCAGTACTCCGGGACTAGCGGCGCAGTACTTC. The chain carries TRBV28 and TRBJ2-7; TRBD2 agrees at 11 bases. There are 13 residues in the CDR3. J lost 9 bases, V lost 5 bases, and 6 bases had no gene match. Per the germline V gene, CDR1 is MDHEN and CDR2 is SYDVKM. The variable domain in full, completed from reference TRBV28 and TRBJ2-7, reads DVKVTQSSRYLVKRTGEKVFLECVQDMDHENMFWYRQDPGLGLRLIYFSYDVKMKEKGDIPEGYSVSREKKERFSLILESASTNQTSMYLCASSTPGLAAQYFGPGTRLTVT.

The rearrangement uses TRBV28 and TRBJ1-1, with D perhaps TRBD1 (5 bases). V lost 6 bases and J 4 bases, leaving 9 bases between the germline ends. The length of the CDR3 is 12 residues. Germline CDR1 MDHEN, CDR2 SYDVKM. The CDR3 spells CASRAGSTEAFF. CDR3 bases: TGTGCCAGCAGGGCAGGGAGCACTGAAGCTTTCTTT. Combining the CDR3 with reference TRBV28 and TRBJ1-1 gives the whole variable domain DVKVTQSSRYLVKRTGEKVFLECVQDMDHENMFWYRQDPGLGLRLIYFSYDVKMKEKGDIPEGYSVSREKKERFSLILESASTNQTSMYLCASRAGSTEAFFGQGTRLTVV.